This is a list of T cell receptor beta chains from one sample in a study of T cell responses to AZD1222 COVID-19 vaccine. Assay used: immunoSEQ multiplex PCR; TCRdb lists only in-frame clones, some missing. The sample holds about 110,000 clones, around 90% seen once. The sequencing here drew on peripheral blood, taken on day 0 of MenACWY control vaccination. These receptors were obtained from an adult in good health. Each CDR3 is given with its conserved first and last residue. The order of the fields is clone size, CDR3 length, V gene, D gene, J gene, CDR3 protein, CDR3 DNA. The D gene is left open where the match is weak. Clone size, where shown, is once, few, many, or a class for clones that have expanded.

>.|15|TRBV27|TRBD1|TRBJ2-1
CASSLSTGGYNEQFF
TGTGCCAGCAGTTTATCAACAGGGGGCTACAATGAGCAGTTCTTC
>.|15|TRBV7-3|TRBD1|TRBJ1-1
CASSLTTGGRSEAFF
TGTGCCAGCAGCTTAACGACAGGGGGTCGGTCTGAAGCTTTCTTT
>.|16|TRBV4-2|TRBD2|TRBJ2-1
CASSQARRGGIPEQFF
TGTGCCAGCAGCCAAGCCCGACGGGGGGGCATTCCTGAGCAGTTCTTC
>.|16|TRBV6-2/TRBV6-3|.|TRBJ2-3
CASSYSLRGATDTQYF
TGTGCCAGCAGTTACTCCCTTCGGGGGGCCACAGATACGCAGTATTTT
>.|16|TRBV7-9|.|TRBJ1-5
CASSLERGYSNQPQHF
TGTGCCAGCAGCTTAGAAAGAGGGTATAGCAATCAGCCCCAGCATTTT
>.|17|TRBV6-2/TRBV6-3|.|TRBJ1-4
CASSSEQVAVSNEKLFF
TGTGCCAGCAGCTCCGAGCAAGTGGCGGTATCTAATGAAAAACTGTTTTTT
>.|13|TRBV18|.|TRBJ1-4
CASSPARDRKLFF
TGTGCCAGCTCACCAGCTAGGGACCGAAAACTGTTTTTT
>.|15|TRBV6-6|TRBD2|TRBJ2-2
CASSSGGGNTGELFF
TGTGCCAGCAGTTCTGGCGGGGGGAACACCGGGGAGCTGTTTTTT
>.|11|TRBV27|.|TRBJ2-5
CASSFAETQYF
TGTGCCAGCAGTTTTGCAGAGACCCAGTACTTC
>.|15|TRBV28|TRBD1|TRBJ1-5
CASSLAGQQYQPQHF
TGTGCCAGCAGTTTAGCGGGACAGCAATATCAGCCCCAGCATTTT
>.|15|TRBV7-2|.|TRBJ1-5
CASSLGFGATQPQHF
TGTGCCAGCAGCTTAGGGTTTGGGGCGACCCAGCCCCAGCATTTT
>once|14|TRBV7-2|.|TRBJ2-3
CASSLDSHTDTQYF
TGTGCCAGCAGCTTAGACAGCCACACAGATACGCAGTATTTT
>.|13|TRBV15|.|TRBJ1-1
CATSTGGGTEAFF
TGTGCCACCAGCACGGGCGGGGGGACTGAAGCTTTCTTT
>.|16|TRBV6-6|.|TRBJ1-6
CASNGGGGSYNSPLHF
TGTGCCAGCAACGGCGGGGGTGGCTCCTATAATTCACCCCTCCACTTT
>.|15|TRBV2|TRBD1|TRBJ1-1
CASSPQGGMGTEAFF
TGTGCCAGCAGTCCACAGGGGGGTATGGGGACTGAAGCTTTCTTT
>.|12|TRBV27|TRBD1|TRBJ1-2
CASRDRVSGYTF
TGTGCCAGCAGGGACAGGGTCAGCGGCTACACCTTC
>.|13|TRBV5-1|.|TRBJ1-4
CASKQASNEKLFF
TGCGCCAGCAAACAGGCCTCTAATGAAAAACTGTTTTTT
>.|12|TRBV3-1/TRBV3-2|.|TRBJ2-1
CASSRESREQFF
TGTGCCAGCAGCCGTGAAAGCCGTGAGCAGTTCTTC
>.|15|TRBV16|TRBD1|TRBJ2-7
CASSQPGQGLYEQYF
TGTGCCAGCAGCCAACCGGGACAGGGTCTTTACGAGCAGTACTTC
>.|11|TRBV2|.|TRBJ2-7
CASSSFSEQYF
TGTGCCAGCAGCAGCTTCTCGGAGCAGTACTTC
>.|11|TRBV29-1|.|TRBJ1-3
CSVLYFGTIYF
TGCAGCGTTCTTTATTTCGGCACCATATATTTT
>.|17|TRBV12-5|.|TRBJ2-1
CASGSALGRGYYNEQFF
TGTGCTAGTGGTTCCGCCCTAGGACGGGGCTACTACAATGAGCAGTTCTTC
>.|14|TRBV19|TRBD1|TRBJ1-4
CASSMGQGPEKLFF
TGTGCCAGTAGTATGGGACAGGGGCCTGAAAAACTGTTTTTT
>.|16|TRBV29-1|TRBD1|TRBJ2-1
CSVEAGDRGSYNEQFF
TGCAGCGTTGAAGCTGGAGACAGGGGATCCTACAATGAGCAGTTCTTC
>.|13|TRBV7-7|.|TRBJ1-1
CASSSSTNTEAFF
TGTGCTAGCAGCTCGTCAACGAACACTGAAGCTTTCTTT
>.|14|TRBV3-1/TRBV3-2|.|TRBJ1-4
CASSRQGTNEKLFF
TGTGCCAGCAGCCGGCAGGGAACTAATGAAAAACTGTTTTTT
>.|13|TRBV6-5|TRBD1|TRBJ1-3
CASFRGPGNTIYF
TGTGCCAGCTTTAGGGGGCCAGGAAACACCATATATTTT
>.|16|TRBV5-5|.|TRBJ1-3
CASSDRQPSSGNTIYF
TGTGCCAGCAGCGACCGACAGCCGAGCTCTGGAAACACCATATATTTT
>.|16|TRBV25-1|TRBD1|TRBJ2-1
CASSGVGQGARNEQFF
TGTGCCAGCAGTGGGGTCGGACAGGGGGCGCGAAATGAGCAGTTCTTC
>.|15|TRBV20-1|.|TRBJ1-5
CSARGTEYSNQPQHF
TGCAGTGCTCGTGGGACGGAGTATAGCAATCAGCCCCAGCATTTT
>.|16|TRBV5-5|.|TRBJ1-2
CASSLGRAVMNSGYTF
TGTGCCAGCAGCTTGGGGAGGGCGGTCATGAATAGTGGCTACACCTTC
>.|15|TRBV11-2|.|TRBJ2-1
CASSLGGSSYNEQFF
TGTGCCAGCAGCTTAGGGGGGAGCTCCTACAATGAGCAGTTCTTC
>.|15|TRBV7-2|TRBD2|TRBJ2-7
CASSLAGGPSYEQYF
TGTGCCAGCAGTCTAGCGGGGGGGCCCTCCTACGAGCAGTACTTC
>.|13|TRBV19|.|TRBJ1-2
CASTRETNYGYTF
TGTGCCAGTACAAGGGAGACTAACTATGGCTACACCTTC
>.|19|TRBV11-2|TRBD1|TRBJ2-7
CASSLDKVTERDREYEQYF
TGTGCCAGCAGCTTAGATAAAGTAACGGAGAGGGACAGGGAGTACGAGCAGTACTTC
>.|16|TRBV18|.|TRBJ2-2
CASSPPKGDNTGELFF
TGTGCCAGCTCACCACCGAAAGGCGATAACACCGGGGAGCTGTTTTTT
>.|17|TRBV7-3|TRBD1|TRBJ2-3
CASSLGRLDRDTDTQYF
TGTGCCAGCAGCTTAGGCAGATTGGACAGGGACACAGATACGCAGTATTTT
>.|12|TRBV19|.|TRBJ2-7
CASSGRGYEQYF
TGTGCCAGTAGCGGTCGGGGCTACGAGCAGTACTTC
>few|16|TRBV5-6|TRBD1|TRBJ1-2
CASSLSSSAGGYGYTF
TGTGCCAGCAGCTTGAGTAGTTCGGCAGGGGGGTATGGCTACACCTTC
>.|16|TRBV18|TRBD1|TRBJ1-5
CASSPRAGGADQPQHF
TGTGCCAGCTCACCACGAGCAGGGGGCGCGGATCAGCCCCAGCATTTT
>.|16|TRBV7-2|TRBD2|TRBJ2-1
CASSLRTSGGYNEQFF
TGTGCCAGCAGCTTAAGGACTAGCGGGGGCTACAATGAGCAGTTCTTC
>.|13|TRBV6-5|.|TRBJ1-2
CASSYDRIYGYTF
TGTGCCAGCAGTTACGACAGGATCTATGGCTACACCTTC
>.|14|TRBV10-1|.|TRBJ2-2
CASRGTRNTGELFF
TGCGCCAGCAGGGGGACAAGAAACACCGGGGAGCTGTTTTTT
>.|15|TRBV5-1|.|TRBJ1-1
CASSTFSPVNTEAFF
TGCGCCAGCAGCACTTTTAGTCCGGTGAACACTGAAGCTTTCTTT
>.|13|TRBV19|.|TRBJ1-5
CASSLRAGQPQHF
TGTGCCAGTTCGTTGAGGGCTGGTCAGCCCCAGCATTTT
>once|18|TRBV10-3|.|TRBJ1-3
CAISESSVVQGSGNTIYF
TGTGCCATCAGTGAGTCGTCGGTTGTACAAGGGTCTGGAAACACCATATATTTT
>.|12|TRBV4-1|.|TRBJ1-1
CASSQAGSEAFF
TGCGCCAGCAGCCAAGCGGGGTCTGAAGCTTTCTTT
>.|11|TRBV10-1|.|TRBJ1-5
CASSAGQPQHF
TGCGCCAGCAGTGCGGGGCAGCCCCAGCATTTT
>.|19|TRBV29-1|.|TRBJ2-7
CSVESNSWSPGRGIYEQYF
TGCAGCGTTGAATCTAATTCTTGGTCCCCAGGTAGAGGAATCTACGAGCAGTACTTC
>once|15|TRBV29-1|TRBD2|TRBJ2-3
CSPKTSQGGTDTQYF
TGCAGCCCGAAGACGAGCCAGGGAGGGACAGATACGCAGTATTTT
>few|13|TRBV6-4|TRBD1|TRBJ2-5
CASSATGGQTQYF
TGTGCCAGCAGTGCGACAGGGGGCCAGACCCAGTACTTC
>.|16|TRBV28|TRBD1|TRBJ1-5
CASSSRTGVSNQPQHF
TGTGCCAGCAGTTCCCGGACAGGGGTTAGCAATCAGCCCCAGCATTTT
>.|15|TRBV5-1|.|TRBJ1-6
CASSLAMPGDSPLHF
TGCGCCAGCAGCTTGGCGATGCCAGGGGACTCACCCCTCCACTTT